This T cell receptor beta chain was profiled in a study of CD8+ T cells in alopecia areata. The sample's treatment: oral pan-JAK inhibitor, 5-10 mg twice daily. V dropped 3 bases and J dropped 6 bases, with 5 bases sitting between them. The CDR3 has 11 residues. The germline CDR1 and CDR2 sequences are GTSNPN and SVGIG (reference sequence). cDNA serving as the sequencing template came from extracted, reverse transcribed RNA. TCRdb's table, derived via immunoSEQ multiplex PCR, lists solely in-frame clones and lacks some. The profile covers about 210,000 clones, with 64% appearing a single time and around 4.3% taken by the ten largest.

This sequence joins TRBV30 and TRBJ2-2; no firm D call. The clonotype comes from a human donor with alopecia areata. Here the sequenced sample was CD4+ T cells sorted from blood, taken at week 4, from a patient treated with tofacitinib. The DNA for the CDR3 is TGTGCCTGGAGACTGTCCGGGGAGCTGTTTTTT. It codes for CAWRLSGELFF.